This T cell receptor beta chain appears in the sequencing data of a study of blood T cells in healthy people across ages. The second PCR ran 7 to 11 cycles with a sample-barcoded 5' primer and J-beta primers. A tag from a template-switch adaptor with 12 random nucleotides marked each cDNA molecule. At least 2.5 million CDR3-containing paired-end reads were obtained per sample. TCRdb reprocessed the 5' RACE reads via MiXCR and lists one record per CDR3 protein. The table records about a million distinct CDR3 sequences, 45% to 60% of them present only once. Donor samples were obtained from healthy Caucasian individuals from Russia, aged about 6 to 95. Each sample used at least 6.5 million PBMCs. Germline V CDR1 and CDR2: SEHNR, FQNEAQ (reference sequence). This CDR3 spans 14 amino acids. The V and J ends lost 4 bases and 11 bases, in that order; junction bases with no gene match: 12.

Material for sequencing was blood. The receptor comes from a woman aged 55-75 years in good health. The J gene is TRBJ2-5, the V gene TRBV7-9; TRBD1 matches 8 bases. DNA of the CDR3: TGTGCCAGCAGCTCCCCGGACAGGGTATGGGAGCAGTACTTC. Translated: CASSSPDRVWEQYF.